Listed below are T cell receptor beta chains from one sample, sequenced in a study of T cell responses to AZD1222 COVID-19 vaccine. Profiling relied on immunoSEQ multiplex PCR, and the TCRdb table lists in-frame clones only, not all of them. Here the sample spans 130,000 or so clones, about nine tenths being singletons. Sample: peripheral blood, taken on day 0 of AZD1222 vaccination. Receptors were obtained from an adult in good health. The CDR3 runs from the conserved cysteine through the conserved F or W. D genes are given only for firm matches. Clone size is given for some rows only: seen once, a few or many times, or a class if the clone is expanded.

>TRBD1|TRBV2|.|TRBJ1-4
TGTGCCAGCAGCCCCACGGGACAGACAAATGAAAAACTGTTTTTT
CASSPTGQTNEKLFF
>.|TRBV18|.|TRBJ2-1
TGTGCCAGCTCACGGACCGACAGCTCCTACAATGAGCAGTTCTTC
CASSRTDSSYNEQFF
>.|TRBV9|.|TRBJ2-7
TGTGCCAGCAGCGGAGGCCCCTACGAGCAGTACTTC
CASSGGPYEQYF
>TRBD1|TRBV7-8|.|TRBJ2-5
TGTGCCAGCAGCTTTCAACCGGGACAGGGTTTTCAGACCCAGTACTTC
CASSFQPGQGFQTQYF
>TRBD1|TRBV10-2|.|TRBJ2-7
TGCGCCAGCAGTGAACCGGGACAGGGCCCCGGGCAGTACTTC
CASSEPGQGPGQYF
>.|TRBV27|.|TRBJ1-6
TGTGCCAGCAGTTTAGAAGCACTTTATAATTCACCCCTCCACTTT
CASSLEALYNSPLHF
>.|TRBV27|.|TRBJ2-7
TGTGCCAGCAGTTTAATGCCAGGGGCCGTCTCCTACGAGCAGTACTTC
CASSLMPGAVSYEQYF
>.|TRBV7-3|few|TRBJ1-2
TGTGCCAGCAGCTCGGTCGGGCAGGGGAGCTACACCTTC
CASSSVGQGSYTF
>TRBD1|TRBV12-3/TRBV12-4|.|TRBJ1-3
TGTGCCAGCAGGGACAGGGGTGGAAACACCATATATTTT
CASRDRGGNTIYF
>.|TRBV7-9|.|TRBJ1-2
TGTGCCAGCAGCTTAGCGGGGGACATTAGCTATGGCTACACCTTC
CASSLAGDISYGYTF
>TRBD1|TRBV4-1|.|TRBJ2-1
TGCGCCAGCAGCCGCTCCGGGACAGGGGAATACAATGAGCAGTTCTTC
CASSRSGTGEYNEQFF
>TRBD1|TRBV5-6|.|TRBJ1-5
TGTGCCAGCAGCTTGGGGAGACAGGGCGTGAGTCAGCCCCAGCATTTT
CASSLGRQGVSQPQHF
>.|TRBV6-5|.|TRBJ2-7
TGTGCCAGCAGTTACGGGGGCGGGGGCTACGAGCAGTACTTC
CASSYGGGGYEQYF
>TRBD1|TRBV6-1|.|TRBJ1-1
TGTGCCAGCAGTGAACGACAGGGGATCGTCGCTTTCTTT
CASSERQGIVAFF
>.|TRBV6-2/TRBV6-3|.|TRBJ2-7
TGTGCCAGCAGTTACCAGGCCTCCTACGAGCAGTACTTC
CASSYQASYEQYF
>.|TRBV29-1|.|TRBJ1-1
TGCAGCGTTGAAGGGAGGAGCACTGAAGCTTTCTTT
CSVEGRSTEAFF
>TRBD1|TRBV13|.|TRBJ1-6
TGTGCCAGCAGTTTGCGGACAGGGGTCGAGTCACCCCTCCACTTT
CASSLRTGVESPLHF
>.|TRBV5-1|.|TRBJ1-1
TGCGCCAGCACCTTGGCGTTTAGAACAGGGCCGGGCACTGAAGCTTTCTTT
CASTLAFRTGPGTEAFF
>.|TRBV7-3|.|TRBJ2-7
TGTGCCAGCAGCCCCGAGGAGACCCTGGGTAAATACGAGCAGTACTTC
CASSPEETLGKYEQYF
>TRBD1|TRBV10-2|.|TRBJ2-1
TGCGCCAGCAGTCCCTTTTTCGTCTACACGGGACAGGGGGTCGGGGAGCAGTTCTTC
CASSPFFVYTGQGVGEQFF
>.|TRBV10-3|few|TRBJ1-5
TGTGCCATCACTCCCGACAGAAACAATCAGCCCCAGCATTTT
CAITPDRNNQPQHF
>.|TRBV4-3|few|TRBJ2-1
TGCGCCAGCAGCCAAGAGCGGACACCTTACAATGAGCAGTTCTTC
CASSQERTPYNEQFF
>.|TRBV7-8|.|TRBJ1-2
TGTGCCAGCAGCCCGGGACTTAATGGCTACACCTTC
CASSPGLNGYTF
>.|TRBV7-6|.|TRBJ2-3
TGTGCCAGCAGCTACGGGGGGCCCAATCGGGCAGATACGCAGTATTTT
CASSYGGPNRADTQYF
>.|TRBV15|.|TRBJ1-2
TGTGCCACCAGCGGAACGGGACCGAGATCTGGCTACACCTTC
CATSGTGPRSGYTF